This T cell receptor (beta chain) originates from a study of Graves' ophthalmopathy and Graves' hyperthyroidism. General study points: Blood also contained most of the expanded thyroid clonotypes above 0.001 frequency.

This clonotype was recorded many times. Its antigen remains unknown. Hyperthyroidism patients, all newly diagnosed, had under 2 months' duration and ages of 18 to 65. Certain patients, namely those with other autoimmune diseases, uncontrolled infections, pregnancy or lactation, were excluded. CDR3 length equals 12 residues. V dropped 2 bases and J dropped 8 bases, with 9 bases sitting between them. Germline CDR1 and CDR2: MNHNY and SVGAGI (reference sequence). The TCR beta CDR3 regions underwent amplification from RNA transcripts. Amplification began with first-round RT-PCR using HTBI primers, then second-round multiplex PCR was performed. TCRdb used MiXCR to reprocess the multiplex PCR reads, holding one entry per CDR3 protein. The table records about 550,000 distinct CDR3 sequences, approximately 37% of them present only once.

The chain couples TRBV6-6 to TRBJ1-1, with D hard to call. This clonotype was obtained from an adult man with Graves' hyperthyroidism. The sample was peripheral blood or thyroid tissue (not recorded which). CDR3 in DNA: TGTGCCAGCAGTTACGACGGGAAGGAAGCTTTCTTT. It is translated as CASSYDGKEAFF.